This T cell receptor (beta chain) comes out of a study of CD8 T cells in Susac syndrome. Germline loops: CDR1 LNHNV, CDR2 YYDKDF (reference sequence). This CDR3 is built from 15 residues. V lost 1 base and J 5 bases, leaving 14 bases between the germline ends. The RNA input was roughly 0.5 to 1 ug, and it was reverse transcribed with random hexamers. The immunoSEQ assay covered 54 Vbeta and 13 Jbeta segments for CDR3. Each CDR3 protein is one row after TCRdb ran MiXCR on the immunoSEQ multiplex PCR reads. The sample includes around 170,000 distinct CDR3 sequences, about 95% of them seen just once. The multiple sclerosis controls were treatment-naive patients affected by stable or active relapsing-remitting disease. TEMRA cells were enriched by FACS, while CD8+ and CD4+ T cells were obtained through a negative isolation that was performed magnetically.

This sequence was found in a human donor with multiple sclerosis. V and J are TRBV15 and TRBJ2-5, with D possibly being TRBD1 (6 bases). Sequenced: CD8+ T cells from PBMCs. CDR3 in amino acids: CATSRADRLWETQYF. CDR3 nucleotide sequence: TGTGCCACCAGCAGAGCGGACAGACTCTGGGAGACCCAGTACTTC.